The present T cell receptor (beta chain) was sequenced within a study of shared clonotypes between healthy human individuals. Everyone who donated was a Caucasian adult who lived in Nashville, Tennessee. Libraries were prepared by immunoSEQ multiplex PCR; TCRdb keeps only in-frame clonotypes and omits some of them. The table lists approximately 480,000 clones, almost 80% of them singletons, with under 15% in the top ten. The trim removed 1 base at V and 1 base at J, leaving 4 bases unmatched. This CDR3 is built from 16 residues. Germline CDR1 reads MDHEN; CDR2 reads SYDVKM. The sequence derives from a middle-aged woman in good health. Some clones in this sample may be carry-over from other donors' samples. J is TRBJ1-1 and V is TRBV28; 9 bases match TRBD1. Sequencing input: PBMCs. The CDR3 sequence: CASSLLGQGKNTEAFF. DNA for the CDR3: TGTGCCAGCAGTTTATTGGGACAGGGAAAGAACACTGAAGCTTTCTTT.